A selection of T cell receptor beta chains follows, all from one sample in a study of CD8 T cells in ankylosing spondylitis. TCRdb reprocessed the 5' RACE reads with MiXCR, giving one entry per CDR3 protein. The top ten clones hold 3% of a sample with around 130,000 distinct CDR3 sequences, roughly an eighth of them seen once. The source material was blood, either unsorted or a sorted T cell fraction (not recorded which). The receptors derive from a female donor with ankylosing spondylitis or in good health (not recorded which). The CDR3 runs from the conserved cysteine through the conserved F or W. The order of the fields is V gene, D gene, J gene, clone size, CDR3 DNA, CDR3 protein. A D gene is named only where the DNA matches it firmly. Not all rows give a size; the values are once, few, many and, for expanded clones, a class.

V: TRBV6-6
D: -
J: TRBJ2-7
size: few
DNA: TGTGCCAGCAGTCAGACAGTTGGCGAGCAGTACTTC
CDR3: CASSQTVGEQYF

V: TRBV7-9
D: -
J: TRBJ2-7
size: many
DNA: TGTGCCAGCAGCTTAGAGGCAGGGAGGTGGGAGCAGTACTTC
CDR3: CASSLEAGRWEQYF

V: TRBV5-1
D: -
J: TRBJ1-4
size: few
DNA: TGCGCCAGCAGCTTGGAAGGACAGCCGGCGGAAAAACTGTTTTTT
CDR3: CASSLEGQPAEKLFF

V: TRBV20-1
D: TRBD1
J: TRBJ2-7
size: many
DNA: TGCAGTGCTAGCGACAGGGGTTCCTACGAGCAGTACTTC
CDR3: CSASDRGSYEQYF

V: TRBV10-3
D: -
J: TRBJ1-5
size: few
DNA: TGTGCCATCAGTGAGGTGGCGGGTAGCAATCAGCCCCAGCATTTT
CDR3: CAISEVAGSNQPQHF

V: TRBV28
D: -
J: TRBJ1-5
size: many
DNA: TGTGCCAGCAGTCTGACAGGTGTCAATCAGCCCCAGCATTTT
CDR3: CASSLTGVNQPQHF

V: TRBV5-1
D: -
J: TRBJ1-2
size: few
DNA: TGCGCCAGCAGCTTGGCCCCAGTATATGGCTACACCTTC
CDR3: CASSLAPVYGYTF

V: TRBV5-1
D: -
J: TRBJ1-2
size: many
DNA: TGCGCCAGCAGCTTAACAGACGCGAGCTATGGCTACACCTTC
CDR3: CASSLTDASYGYTF

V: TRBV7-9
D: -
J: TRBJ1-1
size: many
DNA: TGTGCCAGCAGGGTGAGTGAACAGGGGAACACTGAAGCTTTCTTT
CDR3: CASRVSEQGNTEAFF

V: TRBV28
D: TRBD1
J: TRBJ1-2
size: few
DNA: TGTGCCAGCAGTACCTCGACAGGGCGCGCTGGTGGCTACACCTTC
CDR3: CASSTSTGRAGGYTF

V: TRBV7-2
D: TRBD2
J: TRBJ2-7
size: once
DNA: TGTGCCAGCAGCTTAGGACCGGGACTAGCGTACGAGCAGTACTTC
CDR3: CASSLGPGLAYEQYF

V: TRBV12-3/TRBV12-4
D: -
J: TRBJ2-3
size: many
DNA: TGTGCCAGCAGTTACTTCACACTAGGCACAGATACGCAGTATTTT
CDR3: CASSYFTLGTDTQYF

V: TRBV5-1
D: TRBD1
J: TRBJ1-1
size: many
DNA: TGCGCCAGCACCTTCGGTCGAATGGGGGCAGGGGGATTGAACACTGAAGCTTTCTTT
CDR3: CASTFGRMGAGGLNTEAFF

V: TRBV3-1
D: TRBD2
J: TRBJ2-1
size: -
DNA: TGTGCCAGCAGCCAACCCTTTGGGACTAGCGCTATTCGGGAGCAGTTCTTC
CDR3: CASSQPFGTSAIREQFF

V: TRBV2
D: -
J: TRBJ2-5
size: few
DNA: TGTGCCAGCAGGCGGACAGAGCAAGAGACCCAGTACTTC
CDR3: CASRRTEQETQYF

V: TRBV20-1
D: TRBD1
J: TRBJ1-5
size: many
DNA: TGCAGTGCACGGACAGGCGATCAGCCCCAGCATTTT
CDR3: CSARTGDQPQHF

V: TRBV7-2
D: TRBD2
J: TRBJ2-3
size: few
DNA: TGTGCCAGCAGCGCCGGGGGGGCCATTGCAGATACGCAGTATTTT
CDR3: CASSAGGAIADTQYF

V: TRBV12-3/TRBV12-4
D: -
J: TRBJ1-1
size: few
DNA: TGTGCCAGCAGTTCGGGTTTGGGAAACACTGAAGCTTTCTTT
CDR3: CASSSGLGNTEAFF

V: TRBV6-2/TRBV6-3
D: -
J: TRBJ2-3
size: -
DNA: TGTGCCAGCAGTTACAGGGCAGCCCACAGATACGGAGATACGCAGTATTTT
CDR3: CASSYRAAHRYGDTQYF

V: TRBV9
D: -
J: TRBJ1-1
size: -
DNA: TGTGCCAGCAGCGTAGGAGGTTCCCCGAGGACTGAAGCTTTCTTT
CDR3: CASSVGGSPRTEAFF

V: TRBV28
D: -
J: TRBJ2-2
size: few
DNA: TGTGCCAGCTTATATAGACGGTGGGGCAACACCGGGGAGCTGTTTTTT
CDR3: CASLYRRWGNTGELFF

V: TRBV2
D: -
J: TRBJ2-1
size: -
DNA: TGTGCCAGCAGTGAAAGGTCTCTATGGGGGGACAATGAGCAGTTCTTC
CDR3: CASSERSLWGDNEQFF

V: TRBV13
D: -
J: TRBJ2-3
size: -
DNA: TGTGCCAGCAGCTTAGCTGGGGCCGGGGCAGATACGCAGTATTTT
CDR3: CASSLAGAGADTQYF

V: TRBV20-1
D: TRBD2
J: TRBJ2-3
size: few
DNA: TGCAGTGCTAGAGATCCCGCGGGAGCGGTGACAGATACGCAGTATTTT
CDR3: CSARDPAGAVTDTQYF

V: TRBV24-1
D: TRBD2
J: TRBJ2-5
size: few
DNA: TGTGCCACCAGTGACGCCGGGACTAGCGAAGAAGAGACCCAGTACTTC
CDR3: CATSDAGTSEEETQYF

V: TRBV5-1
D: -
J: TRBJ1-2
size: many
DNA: TGCGCCAGCAGCCCCCCGGGCTGGGCCAATGGCTACACCTTC
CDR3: CASSPPGWANGYTF

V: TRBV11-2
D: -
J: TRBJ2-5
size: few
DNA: TGTGCCAGCAGCTTAATATCCCAAGAGACCCAGTACTTC
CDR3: CASSLISQETQYF

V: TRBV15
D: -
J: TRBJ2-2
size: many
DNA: TGTGCCACCACCAGAAGGAGATCCACCGGGGAGCTGTTTTTT
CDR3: CATTRRRSTGELFF